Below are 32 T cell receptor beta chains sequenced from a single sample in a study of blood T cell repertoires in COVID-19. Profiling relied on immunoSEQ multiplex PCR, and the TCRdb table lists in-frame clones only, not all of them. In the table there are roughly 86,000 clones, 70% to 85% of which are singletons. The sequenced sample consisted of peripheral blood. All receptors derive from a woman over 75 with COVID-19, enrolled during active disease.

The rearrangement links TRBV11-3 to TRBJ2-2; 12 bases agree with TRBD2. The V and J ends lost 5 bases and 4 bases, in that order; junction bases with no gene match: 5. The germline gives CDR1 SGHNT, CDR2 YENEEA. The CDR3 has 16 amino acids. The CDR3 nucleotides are TGTGCCAGCAGCACTACTAGCGGGGGGTTCACCGGGGAGCTGTTTTTT. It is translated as CASSTTSGGFTGELFF.

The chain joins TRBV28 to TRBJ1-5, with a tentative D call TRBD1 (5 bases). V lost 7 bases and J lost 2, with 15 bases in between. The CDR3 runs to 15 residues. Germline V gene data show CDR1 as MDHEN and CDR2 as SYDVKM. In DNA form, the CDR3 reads TGTGCCAGCACCCTGGGGGGTGGTGGCAATCAGCCCCAGCATTTT. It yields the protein CASTLGGGGNQPQHF.

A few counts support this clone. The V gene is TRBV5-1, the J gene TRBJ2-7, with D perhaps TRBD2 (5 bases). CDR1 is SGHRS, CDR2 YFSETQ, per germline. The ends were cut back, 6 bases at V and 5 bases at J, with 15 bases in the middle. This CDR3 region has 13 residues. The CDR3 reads CASTPPNGDEQYF. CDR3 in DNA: TGCGCCAGCACCCCTCCGAACGGGGACGAGCAGTACTTC.

The CDR3 sequence is CASSVSHNEQFF. In nucleotides, the CDR3 is TGTGCCAGCAGCGTCTCTCACAATGAGCAGTTCTTC. The chain combines TRBV9 with TRBJ2-1; D uncertain. Germline values: CDR1 SGDLS, CDR2 YYNGEE. Trimming cost V 2 bases and J 5 bases, with 5 bases left between them. CDR3 length: 12 residues.

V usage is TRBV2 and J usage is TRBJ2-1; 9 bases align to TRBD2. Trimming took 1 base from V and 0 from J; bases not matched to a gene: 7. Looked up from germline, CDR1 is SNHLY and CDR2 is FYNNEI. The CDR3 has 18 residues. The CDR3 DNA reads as TGTGCCAGCAGTGAAGACAGAGCGGGGGGAAGCTCCTACAATGAGCAGTTCTTC. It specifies CASSEDRAGGSSYNEQFF. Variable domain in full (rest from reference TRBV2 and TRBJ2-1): EPEVTQTPSHQVTQMGQEVILRCVPISNHLYFYWYRQILGQKVEFLVSFYNNEISEKSEIFDDQFSVERPDGSNFTLKIRSTKLEDSAMYFCASSEDRAGGSSYNEQFFGPGTRLTVL.

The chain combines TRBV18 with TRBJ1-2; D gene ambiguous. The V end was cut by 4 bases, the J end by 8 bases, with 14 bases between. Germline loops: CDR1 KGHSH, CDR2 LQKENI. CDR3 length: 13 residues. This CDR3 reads CASSRARISGYTF. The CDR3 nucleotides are TGTGCCAGCTCACGCGCTAGAATTTCCGGCTACACCTTC.

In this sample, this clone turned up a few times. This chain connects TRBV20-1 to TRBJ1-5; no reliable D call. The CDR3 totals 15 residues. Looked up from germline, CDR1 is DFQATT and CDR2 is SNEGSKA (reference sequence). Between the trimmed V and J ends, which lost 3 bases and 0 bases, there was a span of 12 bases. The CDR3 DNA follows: TGCAGTGCTAGTCCCTTCGGGTATAGCAATCAGCCCCAGCATTTT. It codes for CSASPFGYSNQPQHF.

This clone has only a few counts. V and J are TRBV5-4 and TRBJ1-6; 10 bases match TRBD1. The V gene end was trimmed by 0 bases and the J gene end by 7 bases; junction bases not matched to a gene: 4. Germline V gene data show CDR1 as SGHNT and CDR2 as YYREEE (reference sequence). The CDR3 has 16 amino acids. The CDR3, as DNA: TGTGCCAGCAGCTTGGCCCGGGACAGGGGAAATTCACCCCTCCACTTT. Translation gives CASSLARDRGNSPLHF.

The CDR3 region has the DNA TGTGCCAGCAGCTATACTACAGGGGGCCCGGGAAACACCATATATTTT. It encodes CASSYTTGGPGNTIYF. J is TRBJ1-3 and V is TRBV3-1 (or the pseudogene TRBV3-2), with TRBD1 identical over 9 bases. V was pared by 5 bases and J by 4 bases, with 9 bases of the junction left unmatched. CDR1 and CDR2 (germline): LGHDT, YNNKEL (reference sequence). The CDR3 sequence is 16 residues long.

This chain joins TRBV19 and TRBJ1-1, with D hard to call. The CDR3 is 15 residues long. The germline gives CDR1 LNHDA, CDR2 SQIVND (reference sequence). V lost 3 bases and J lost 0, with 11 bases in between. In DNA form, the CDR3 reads TGTGCCAGTAGTATGGCTGTAACAATGAACACTGAAGCTTTCTTT. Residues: CASSMAVTMNTEAFF.

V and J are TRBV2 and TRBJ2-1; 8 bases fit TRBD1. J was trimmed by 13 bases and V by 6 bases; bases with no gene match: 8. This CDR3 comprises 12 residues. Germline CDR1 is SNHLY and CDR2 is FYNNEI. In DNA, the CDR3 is TGTGCCAGCAGAGCGGAGGGACAGGTCCAGTTCTTC. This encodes CASRAEGQVQFF.

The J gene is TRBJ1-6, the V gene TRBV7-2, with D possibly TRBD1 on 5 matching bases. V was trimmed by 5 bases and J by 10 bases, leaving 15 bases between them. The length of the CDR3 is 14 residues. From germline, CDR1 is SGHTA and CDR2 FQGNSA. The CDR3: CASSPSRAGSPLHF. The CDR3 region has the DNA TGTGCCAGCAGCCCGAGCAGGGCTGGGTCACCCCTCCACTTT.

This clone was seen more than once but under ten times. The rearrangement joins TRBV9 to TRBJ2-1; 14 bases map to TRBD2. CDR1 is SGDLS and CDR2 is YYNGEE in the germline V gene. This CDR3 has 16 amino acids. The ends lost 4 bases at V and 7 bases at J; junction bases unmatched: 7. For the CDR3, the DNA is TGTGCCAGCAGCCCACCAGGGACTAGCGGGAGAAATGAGCAGTTCTTC. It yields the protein CASSPPGTSGRNEQFF.

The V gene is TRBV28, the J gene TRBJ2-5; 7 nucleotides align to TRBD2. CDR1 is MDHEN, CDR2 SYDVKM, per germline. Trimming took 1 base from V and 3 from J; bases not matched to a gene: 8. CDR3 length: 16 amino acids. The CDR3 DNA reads TGTGCCAGCAGTTTATTATTTGAGCGGGGTAAAGAGACCCAGTACTTC. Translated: CASSLLFERGKETQYF.

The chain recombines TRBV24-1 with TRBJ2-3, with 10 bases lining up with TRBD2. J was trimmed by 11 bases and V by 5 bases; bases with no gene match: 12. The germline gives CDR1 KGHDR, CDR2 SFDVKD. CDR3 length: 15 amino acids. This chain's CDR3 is CATSVAGGQLGGQYF. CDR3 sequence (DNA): TGTGCCACCAGTGTAGCGGGAGGTCAACTTGGGGGGCAGTATTTT.

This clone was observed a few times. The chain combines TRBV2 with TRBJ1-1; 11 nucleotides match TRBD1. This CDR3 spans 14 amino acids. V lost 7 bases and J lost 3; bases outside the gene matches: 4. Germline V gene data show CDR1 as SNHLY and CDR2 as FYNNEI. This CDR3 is CASTGQGAHTEAFF. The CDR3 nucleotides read TGTGCCAGCACCGGACAGGGGGCCCACACTGAAGCTTTCTTT.

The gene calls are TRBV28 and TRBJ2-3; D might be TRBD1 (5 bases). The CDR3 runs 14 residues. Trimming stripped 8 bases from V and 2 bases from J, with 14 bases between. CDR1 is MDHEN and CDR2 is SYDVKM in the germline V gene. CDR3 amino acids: CASRPAGSTDTQYF. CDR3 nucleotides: TGTGCCAGCCGGCCGGCAGGGTCCACAGATACGCAGTATTTT.

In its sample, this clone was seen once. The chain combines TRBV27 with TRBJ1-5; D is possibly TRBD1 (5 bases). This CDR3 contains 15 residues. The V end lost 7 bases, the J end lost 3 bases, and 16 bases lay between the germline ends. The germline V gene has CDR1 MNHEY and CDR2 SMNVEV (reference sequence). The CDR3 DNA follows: TGTGCCAGCACCCTTGGGGCCCCCTCCAATCAGCCCCAGCATTTT. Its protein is CASTLGAPSNQPQHF.

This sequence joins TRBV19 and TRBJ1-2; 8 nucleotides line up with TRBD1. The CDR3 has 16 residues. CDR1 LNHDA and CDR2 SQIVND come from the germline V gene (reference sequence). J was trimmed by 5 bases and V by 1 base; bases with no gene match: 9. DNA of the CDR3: TGTGCCAGTAGTATAGGTGGGACAGGATGGGCGTATGGCTACACCTTC. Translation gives CASSIGGTGWAYGYTF. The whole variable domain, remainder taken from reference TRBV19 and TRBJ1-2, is DGGITQSPKYLFRKEGQNVTLSCEQNLNHDAMYWYRQDPGQGLRLIYYSQIVNDFQKGDIAEGYSVSREKKESFPLTVTSAQKNPTAFYLCASSIGGTGWAYGYTFGSGTRLTVV.

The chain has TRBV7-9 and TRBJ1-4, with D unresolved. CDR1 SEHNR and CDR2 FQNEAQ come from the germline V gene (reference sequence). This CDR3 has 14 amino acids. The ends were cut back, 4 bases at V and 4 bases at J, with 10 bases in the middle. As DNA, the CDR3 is TGTGCCAGCAGCTCGATGGCCTTTAATGAAAAACTGTTTTTT. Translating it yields CASSSMAFNEKLFF.

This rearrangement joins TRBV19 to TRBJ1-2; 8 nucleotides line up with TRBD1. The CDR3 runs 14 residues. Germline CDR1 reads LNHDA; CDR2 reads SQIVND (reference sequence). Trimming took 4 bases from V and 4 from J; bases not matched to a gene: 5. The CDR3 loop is CASSREDRGYGYTF. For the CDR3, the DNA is TGTGCCAGTAGTAGAGAAGACAGGGGCTATGGCTACACCTTC.

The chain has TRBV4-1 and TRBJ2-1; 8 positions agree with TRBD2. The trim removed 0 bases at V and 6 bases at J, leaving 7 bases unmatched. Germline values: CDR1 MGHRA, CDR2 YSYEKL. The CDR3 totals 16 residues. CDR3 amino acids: CASSQEGERGRNEQFF. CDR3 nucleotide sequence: TGCGCCAGCAGCCAAGAAGGCGAGCGGGGGCGCAATGAGCAGTTCTTC.

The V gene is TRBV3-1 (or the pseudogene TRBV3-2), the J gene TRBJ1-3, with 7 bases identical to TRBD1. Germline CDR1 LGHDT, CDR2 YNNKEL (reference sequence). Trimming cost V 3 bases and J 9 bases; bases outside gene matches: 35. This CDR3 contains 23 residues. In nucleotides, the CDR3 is TGTGCCAGCAGCCAGACAGGGAGTAGGTATCGGTGGGGCCGCGAGTCCGCGCGCGTCACCATATATTTT. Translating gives CASSQTGSRYRWGRESARVTIYF.

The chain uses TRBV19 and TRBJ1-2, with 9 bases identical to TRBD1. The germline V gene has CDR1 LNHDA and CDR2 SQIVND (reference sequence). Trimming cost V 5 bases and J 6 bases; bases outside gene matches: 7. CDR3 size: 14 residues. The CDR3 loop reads CASSFSGTGNGYTF. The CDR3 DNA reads TGTGCCAGTAGTTTCTCCGGGACAGGGAATGGCTACACCTTC.

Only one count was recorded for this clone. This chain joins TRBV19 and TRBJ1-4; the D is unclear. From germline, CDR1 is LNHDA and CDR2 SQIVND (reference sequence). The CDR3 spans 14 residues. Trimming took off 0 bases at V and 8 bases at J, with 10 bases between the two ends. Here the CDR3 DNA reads TGTGCCAGTAGTATAGAAGCTCGGGTCGAAAAACTGTTTTTT. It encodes CASSIEARVEKLFF.

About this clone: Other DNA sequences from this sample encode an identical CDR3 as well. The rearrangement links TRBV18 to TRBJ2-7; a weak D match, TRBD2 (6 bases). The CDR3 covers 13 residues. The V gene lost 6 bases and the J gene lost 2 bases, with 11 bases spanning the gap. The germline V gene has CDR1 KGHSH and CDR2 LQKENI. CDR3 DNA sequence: TGTGCCAGCTCTCGGGACTCTACCTACGAGCAGTACTTC. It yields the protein CASSRDSTYEQYF.

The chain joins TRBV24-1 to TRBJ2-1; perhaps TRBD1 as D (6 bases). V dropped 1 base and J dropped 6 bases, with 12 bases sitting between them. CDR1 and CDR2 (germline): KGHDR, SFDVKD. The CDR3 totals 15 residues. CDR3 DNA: TGTGCCACCAGTGATTTAGGGGACAAGGCCAATGAGCAGTTCTTC. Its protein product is CATSDLGDKANEQFF.

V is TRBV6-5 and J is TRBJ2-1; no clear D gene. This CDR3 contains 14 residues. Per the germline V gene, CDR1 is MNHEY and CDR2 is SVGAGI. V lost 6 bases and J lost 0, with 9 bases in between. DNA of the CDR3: TGTGCCAGCAGGCCGCCCGGCTCCTACAATGAGCAGTTCTTC. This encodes CASRPPGSYNEQFF.

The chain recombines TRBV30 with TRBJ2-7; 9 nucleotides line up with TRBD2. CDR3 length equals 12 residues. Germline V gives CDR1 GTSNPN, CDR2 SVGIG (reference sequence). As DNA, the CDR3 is TGTGCGCGGGAGGGAGGGGAGGGCGAGCAGTACTTC. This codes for CAREGGEGEQYF.

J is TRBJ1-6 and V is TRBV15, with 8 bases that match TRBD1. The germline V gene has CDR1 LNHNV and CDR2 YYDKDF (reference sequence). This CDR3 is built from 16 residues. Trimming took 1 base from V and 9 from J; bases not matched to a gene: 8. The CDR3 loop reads CATSRGRQGAFSPLHF. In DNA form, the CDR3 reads TGTGCCACCAGCAGAGGAAGGCAGGGGGCCTTTTCACCCCTCCACTTT.

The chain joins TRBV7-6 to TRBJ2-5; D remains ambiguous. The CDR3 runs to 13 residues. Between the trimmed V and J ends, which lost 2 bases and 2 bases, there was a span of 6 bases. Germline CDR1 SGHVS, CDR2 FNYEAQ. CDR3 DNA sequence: TGTGCCAGCAGCTTATATATTCAAGAGACCCAGTACTTC. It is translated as CASSLYIQETQYF.

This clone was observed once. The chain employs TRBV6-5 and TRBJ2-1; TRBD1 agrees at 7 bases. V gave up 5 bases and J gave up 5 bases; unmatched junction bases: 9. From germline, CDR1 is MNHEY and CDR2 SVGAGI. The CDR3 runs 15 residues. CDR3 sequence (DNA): TGTGCCAGCAGTACACCGGGACAGCATAACAATGAGCAGTTCTTC. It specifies CASSTPGQHNNEQFF.